Sequencing of this T cell receptor beta chain was carried out in a study of T cell responses to AZD1222 COVID-19 vaccine. This clone was observed a handful of times. Germline assignment: CDR1 MNHEY and CDR2 SVGAGI. Trimming removed 9 bases at V and 14 bases at J, with 17 bases between. This CDR3 region has 12 residues. Profiling relied on immunoSEQ multiplex PCR, and the TCRdb table lists in-frame clones only, not all of them. The table has some 140,000 clones, roughly 89% seen once. Sequenced material: peripheral blood, taken on day 0 of AZD1222 vaccination. The V gene is TRBV6-5, the J gene TRBJ1-6; D is unresolved. The receptor's source is an adult in good health. The CDR3 is CASKGGSGTLHF. The CDR3 DNA is TGTGCCAGTAAGGGCGGGTCCGGTACCCTCCACTTT.